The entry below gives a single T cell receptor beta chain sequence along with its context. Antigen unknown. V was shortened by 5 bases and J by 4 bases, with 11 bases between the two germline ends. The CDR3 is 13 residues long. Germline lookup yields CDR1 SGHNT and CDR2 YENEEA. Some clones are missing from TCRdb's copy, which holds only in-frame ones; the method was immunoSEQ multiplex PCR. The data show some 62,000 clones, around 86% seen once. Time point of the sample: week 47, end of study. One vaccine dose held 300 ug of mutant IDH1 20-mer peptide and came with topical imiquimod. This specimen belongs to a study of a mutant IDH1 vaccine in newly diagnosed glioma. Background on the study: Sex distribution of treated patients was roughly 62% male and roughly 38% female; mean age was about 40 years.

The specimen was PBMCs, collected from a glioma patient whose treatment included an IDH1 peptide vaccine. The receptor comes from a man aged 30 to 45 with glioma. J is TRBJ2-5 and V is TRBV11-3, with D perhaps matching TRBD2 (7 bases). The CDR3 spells CASSQGGGETQYF. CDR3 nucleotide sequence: TGTGCCAGCAGCCAAGGGGGGGGAGAGACCCAGTACTTC.